This entry lists 14 T cell receptor beta chains sequenced from one sample in a study of OX40 agonist ivuxolimab in advanced cancers. TCRdb keeps only in-frame clones here, not all; method: immunoSEQ multiplex PCR. The sample has about 14,000 clones, 80% to 90% seen once. Sequences were derived from CD4+ or CD8+ T cells sorted from blood, sampled in a trial of the OX40 agonist ivuxolimab. All receptors derive from an adult with an advanced solid tumor such as melanoma, head and neck, liver or kidney cancer.

This chain joins TRBV10-2 and TRBJ2-7; no clear D. The CDR3 covers 12 residues. V was trimmed by 7 bases and J by 0 bases, leaving 7 bases between them. The germline V gene encodes CDR1 WSHSY and CDR2 SAAADI. CDR3 bases: TGCGCCAGCACCCAGAGCTCCTACGAGCAGTACTTC. It specifies CASTQSSYEQYF.

The chain employs TRBV19 and TRBJ1-5; the match to TRBD1 covers 8 bases. This CDR3 is 15 amino acids long. The germline V gene encodes CDR1 LNHDA and CDR2 SQIVND (reference sequence). V was clipped by 0 bases and J by 7 bases; unmatched bases: 5. The CDR3 protein is CASSIDRQGWQPQHF. For the CDR3, the DNA is TGTGCCAGTAGTATAGATCGACAGGGGTGGCAGCCCCAGCATTTT.

This chain uses TRBV10-1 with TRBJ2-7, with a weak D call TRBD1 (6 bases). V was trimmed by 5 bases and J by 3 bases, leaving 11 bases between them. This CDR3 has 13 residues. Germline lookup yields CDR1 WNHNN and CDR2 SYGVQD (reference sequence). CDR3 DNA: TGCGCCAGCAGTACAGGGAAGAGCTACGAGCAGTACTTC. Its protein is CASSTGKSYEQYF.

V is TRBV5-1 and J is TRBJ2-1; 10 bases map to TRBD1. The length of the CDR3 is 15 residues. The germline V gene encodes CDR1 SGHRS and CDR2 YFSETQ. With 3 bases clipped from V and 7 bases from J, the junction kept 7 bases outside the gene matches. CDR3 loop: CASSSETGGVNEQFF. CDR3 in DNA: TGCGCCAGCAGCTCGGAGACAGGGGGCGTGAATGAGCAGTTCTTC.

The chain joins TRBV10-3 to TRBJ1-5; D gene uncertain. The CDR3 covers 12 residues. V lost 6 bases and J 1 base, leaving 4 bases between the germline ends. The germline gives CDR1 ENHRY, CDR2 SYGVKD. CDR3 DNA: TGTGCCATCAGGGACAGCAATCAGCCCCAGCATTTT. It yields the protein CAIRDSNQPQHF.

The V call is TRBV6-5, the J call TRBJ1-3; maybe TRBD1 (5 bases). CDR1 and CDR2 from the germline V gene are MNHEY and SVGAGI. Trimming cost V 6 bases and J 0 bases, with 12 bases left between them. The CDR3 runs 15 residues. CDR3 in DNA: TGTGCCAGCAGGCCTCCAGGGAGCTCTGGAAACACCATATATTTT. Protein sequence: CASRPPGSSGNTIYF.

This clone was observed a few times. The CDR3 loop reads CASSVDGGDGYTF. In DNA form, the CDR3 reads TGCGCCAGCAGCGTCGACGGGGGAGATGGCTACACCTTC. This chain joins TRBV5-1 and TRBJ1-2; possible D gene TRBD1, 5 bases. This CDR3 has 13 residues. The V end was cut by 4 bases, the J end by 6 bases, with 13 bases between. Looked up from germline, CDR1 is SGHRS and CDR2 is YFSETQ.

This clone was recorded a few times. V is TRBV5-1 and J is TRBJ1-3; tentatively, D is TRBD1 (6 bases). Germline V CDR1 and CDR2: SGHRS, YFSETQ. V lost 4 bases to trimming and J lost 4 bases, with 15 bases between them. CDR3 size: 15 residues. CDR3 sequence (DNA): TGCGCCAGCAGCGAGTTCCAGGGGTCGGGAAACACCATATATTTT. Translation: CASSEFQGSGNTIYF.

This chain uses TRBV7-9 with TRBJ2-1; TRBD2 is a possible D gene (6 bases). V dropped 1 base and J dropped 4 bases, with 8 bases sitting between them. The germline CDR1 and CDR2 sequences are SEHNR and FQNEAQ (reference sequence). The CDR3 is 14 amino acids. This chain's CDR3 is CASSLEGTYNEQFF. The CDR3 DNA reads as TGTGCCAGCAGCTTAGAGGGGACTTACAATGAGCAGTTCTTC.

V and J are TRBV9 and TRBJ2-3, with 10 bases identical to TRBD2. The CDR3 runs 17 residues. V lost 4 bases and J lost 0; bases outside the gene matches: 8. Germline CDR1 reads SGDLS; CDR2 reads YYNGEE. In DNA form, the CDR3 reads TGTGCCAGCAGCCCTCGAGCGGGGGGGCTAAGCACAGATACGCAGTATTTT. This gives the protein CASSPRAGGLSTDTQYF. Supplemented by reference TRBV9 and TRBJ2-3, the full variable domain reads DSGVTQTPKHLITATGQRVTLRCSPRSGDLSVYWYQQSLDQGLQFLIQYYNGEERAKGNILERFSAQQFPDLHSELNLSSLELGDSALYFCASSPRAGGLSTDTQYFGPGTRLTVL.

This rearrangement joins TRBV5-1 to TRBJ1-5; no definite D call. V gave up 2 bases and J gave up 0 bases, with 12 bases separating them. CDR1 and CDR2 from the germline V gene are SGHRS and YFSETQ. The CDR3 totals 16 residues. CDR3 in amino acids: CASSFKFRNSNQPQHF. In nucleotides, the CDR3 is TGCGCCAGCAGCTTCAAGTTCCGTAATAGCAATCAGCCCCAGCATTTT.

The rearrangement uses TRBV11-2 and TRBJ2-7; no definite D call. V shed 8 bases and J shed 2 bases, with 10 bases lying between them. The CDR3 is made up of 12 amino acids. CDR1 SGHAT and CDR2 FQNNGV come from the germline V gene. CDR3 bases: TGTGCCAGCGTCGGGCCCGCCTACGAGCAGTACTTC. Residues: CASVGPAYEQYF.

The table lists this clone with a few counts. The chain employs TRBV7-6 and TRBJ2-2; no firm D call. V lost 4 bases to trimming and J lost 3 bases, with 3 bases between them. The CDR3 runs 12 residues. CDR1 SGHVS and CDR2 FNYEAQ come from the germline V gene. CDR3 loop: CASSSYTGELFF. The CDR3 region has the DNA TGTGCCAGCAGCTCATACACCGGGGAGCTGTTTTTT.

The gene calls are TRBV6-1 and TRBJ1-5; 8 positions agree with TRBD1. V was pared by 4 bases and J by 3 bases, with 5 bases of the junction left unmatched. In germline, CDR1 is MNHNS, CDR2 SASEGT. The CDR3 is 15 amino acids. CDR3: CASSADRAINQPQHF. CDR3 nucleotides: TGTGCCAGCAGTGCGGACAGGGCTATCAATCAGCCCCAGCATTTT.